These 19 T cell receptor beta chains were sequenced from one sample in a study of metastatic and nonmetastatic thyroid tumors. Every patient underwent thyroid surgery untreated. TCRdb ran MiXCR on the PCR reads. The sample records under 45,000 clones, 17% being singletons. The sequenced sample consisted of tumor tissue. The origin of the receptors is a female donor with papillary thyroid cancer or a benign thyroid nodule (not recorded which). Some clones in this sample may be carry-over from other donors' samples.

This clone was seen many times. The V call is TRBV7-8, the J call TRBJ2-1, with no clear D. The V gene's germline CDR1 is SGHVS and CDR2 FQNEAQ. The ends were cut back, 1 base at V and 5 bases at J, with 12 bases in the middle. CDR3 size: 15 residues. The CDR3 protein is CASSLGSRENNEQFF. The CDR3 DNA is TGTGCCAGCAGCTTAGGCTCGCGCGAGAACAATGAGCAGTTCTTC.

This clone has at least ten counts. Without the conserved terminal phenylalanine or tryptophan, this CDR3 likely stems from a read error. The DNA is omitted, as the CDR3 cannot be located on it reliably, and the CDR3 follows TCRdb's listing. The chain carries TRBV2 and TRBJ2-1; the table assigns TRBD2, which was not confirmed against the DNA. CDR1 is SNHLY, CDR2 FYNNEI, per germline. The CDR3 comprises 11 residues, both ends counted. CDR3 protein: CASRTSGRARL.

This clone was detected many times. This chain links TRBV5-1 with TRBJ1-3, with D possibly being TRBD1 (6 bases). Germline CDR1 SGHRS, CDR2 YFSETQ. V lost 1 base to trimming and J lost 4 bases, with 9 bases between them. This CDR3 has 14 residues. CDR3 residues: CASSLTGGGNTIYF. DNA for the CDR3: TGCGCCAGCAGCTTGACGGGGGGCGGAAACACCATATATTTT.

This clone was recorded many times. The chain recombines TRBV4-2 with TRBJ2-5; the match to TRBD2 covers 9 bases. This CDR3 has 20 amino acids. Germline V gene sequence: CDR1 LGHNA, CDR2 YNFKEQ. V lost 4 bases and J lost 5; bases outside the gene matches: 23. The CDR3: CASSLAVPWREGRQRETQYF. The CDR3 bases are TGTGCCAGCAGCCTCGCAGTCCCATGGCGGGAGGGCCGGCAGAGGGAGACCCAGTACTTC.

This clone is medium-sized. CDR3: CASSIWYSSYNEQFF. The CDR3 DNA follows: TGTGCCAGTAGTATATGGTACTCTAGCTACAATGAGCAGTTCTTC. The chain recombines TRBV19 with TRBJ2-1; D is undetermined. Trimming removed 2 bases from V and 3 bases from J, with 11 bases in between. CDR3 length: 15 residues. Per the germline V gene, CDR1 is LNHDA and CDR2 is SQIVND (reference sequence). The full variable domain, rest sourced from reference TRBV19 and TRBJ2-1, is DGGITQSPKYLFRKEGQNVTLSCEQNLNHDAMYWYRQDPGQGLRLIYYSQIVNDFQKGDIAEGYSVSREKKESFPLTVTSAQKNPTAFYLCASSIWYSSYNEQFFGPGTRLTVL.

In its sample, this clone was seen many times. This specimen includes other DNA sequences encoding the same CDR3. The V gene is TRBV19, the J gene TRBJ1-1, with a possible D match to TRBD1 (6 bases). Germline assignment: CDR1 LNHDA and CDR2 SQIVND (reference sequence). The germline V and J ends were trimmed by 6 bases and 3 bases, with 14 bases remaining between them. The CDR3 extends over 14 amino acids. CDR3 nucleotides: TGTGCCAGTAGGACACAGGGCCAGCACACTGAAGCTTTCTTT. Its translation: CASRTQGQHTEAFF.

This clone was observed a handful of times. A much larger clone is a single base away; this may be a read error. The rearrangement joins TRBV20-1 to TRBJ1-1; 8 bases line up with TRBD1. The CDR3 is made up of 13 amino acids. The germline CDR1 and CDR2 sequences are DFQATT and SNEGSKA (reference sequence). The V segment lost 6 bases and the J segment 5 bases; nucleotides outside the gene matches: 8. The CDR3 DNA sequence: TGCAGTGCGTTCAGGGGGCAGGGTACTGAAGCTTTCTTT. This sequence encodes CSAFRGQGTEAFF.

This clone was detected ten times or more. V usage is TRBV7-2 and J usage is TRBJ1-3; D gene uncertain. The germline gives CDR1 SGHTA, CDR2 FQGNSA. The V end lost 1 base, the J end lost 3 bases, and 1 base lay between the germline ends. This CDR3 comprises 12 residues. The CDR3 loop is CASSLVGNTIYF. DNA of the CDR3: TGTGCCAGCAGCTTAGTTGGAAACACCATATATTTT. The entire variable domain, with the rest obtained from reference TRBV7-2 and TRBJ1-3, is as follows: GAGVSQSPSNKVTEKGKDVELRCDPISGHTALYWYRQSLGQGLEFLIYFQGNSAPDKSGLPSDRFSAERTGGSVSTLTIQRTQQEDSAVYLCASSLVGNTIYFGEGSWLTVV.

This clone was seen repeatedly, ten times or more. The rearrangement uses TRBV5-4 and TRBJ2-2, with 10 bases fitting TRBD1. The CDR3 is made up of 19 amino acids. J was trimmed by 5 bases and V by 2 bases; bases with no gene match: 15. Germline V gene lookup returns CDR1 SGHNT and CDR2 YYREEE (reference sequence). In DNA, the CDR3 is TGTGCCAGCAGCTTTGCGTTAGCGACAGGGGGCGCGAGAACCGGGGAGCTGTTTTTT. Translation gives CASSFALATGGARTGELFF.

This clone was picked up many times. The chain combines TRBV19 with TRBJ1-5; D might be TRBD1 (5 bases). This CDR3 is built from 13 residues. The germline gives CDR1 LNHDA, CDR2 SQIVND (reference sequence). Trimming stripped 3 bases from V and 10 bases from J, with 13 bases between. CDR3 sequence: CASSIRQGGPQHF. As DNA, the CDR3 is TGTGCCAGTAGTATTCGCCAGGGTGGTCCCCAGCATTTT.

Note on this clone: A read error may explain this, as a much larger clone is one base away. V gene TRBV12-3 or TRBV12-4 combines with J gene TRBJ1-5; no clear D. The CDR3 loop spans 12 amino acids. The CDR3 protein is CASTQGGQPHHF. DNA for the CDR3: TGTGCCAGCACTCAAGGCGGTCAGCCCCATCATTTT.

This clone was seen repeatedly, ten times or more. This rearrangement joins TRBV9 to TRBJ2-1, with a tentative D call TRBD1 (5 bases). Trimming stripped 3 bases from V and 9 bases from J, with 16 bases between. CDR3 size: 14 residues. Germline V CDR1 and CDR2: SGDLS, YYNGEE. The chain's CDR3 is CASSATRVQGEQFF. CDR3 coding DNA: TGTGCCAGCAGCGCGACCAGGGTCCAGGGTGAGCAGTTCTTC.

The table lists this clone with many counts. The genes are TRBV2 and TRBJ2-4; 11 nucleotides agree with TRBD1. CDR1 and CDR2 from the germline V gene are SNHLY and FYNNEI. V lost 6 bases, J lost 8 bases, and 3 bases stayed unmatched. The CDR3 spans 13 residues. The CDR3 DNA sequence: TGTGCCAGCAGGCGGACAGGGGGCCACATTCAGTACTTC. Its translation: CASRRTGGHIQYF.

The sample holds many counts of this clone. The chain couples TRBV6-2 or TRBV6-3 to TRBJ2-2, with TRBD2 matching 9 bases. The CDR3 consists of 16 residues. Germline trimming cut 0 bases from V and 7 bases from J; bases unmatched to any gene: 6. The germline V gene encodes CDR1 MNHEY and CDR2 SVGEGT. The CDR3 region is CASSYSLAGSGGELFF. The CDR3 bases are TGTGCCAGCAGTTACTCGCTAGCGGGAAGCGGCGGGGAGCTGTTTTTT.

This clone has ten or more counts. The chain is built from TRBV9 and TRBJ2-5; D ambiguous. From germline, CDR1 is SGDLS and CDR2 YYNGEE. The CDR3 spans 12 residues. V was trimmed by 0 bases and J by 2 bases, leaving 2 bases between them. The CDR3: CASSVGQETQYF. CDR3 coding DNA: TGTGCCAGCAGCGTAGGGCAAGAGACCCAGTACTTC.

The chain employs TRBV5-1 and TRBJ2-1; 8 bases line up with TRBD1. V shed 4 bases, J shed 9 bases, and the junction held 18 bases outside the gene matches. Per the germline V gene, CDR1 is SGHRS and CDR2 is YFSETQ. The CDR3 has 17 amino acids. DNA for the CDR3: TGCGCCAGCAGCAGCTGGGACGGGACAGGTCGATGGGGTGAGCAGTTCTTC. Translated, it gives CASSSWDGTGRWGEQFF. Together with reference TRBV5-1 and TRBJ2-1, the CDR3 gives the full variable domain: KAGVTQTPRYLIKTRGQQVTLSCSPISGHRSVSWYQQTPGQGLQFLFEYFSETQRNKGNFPGRFSGRQFSNSRSEMNVSTLELGDSALYLCASSSWDGTGRWGEQFFGPGTRLTVL.

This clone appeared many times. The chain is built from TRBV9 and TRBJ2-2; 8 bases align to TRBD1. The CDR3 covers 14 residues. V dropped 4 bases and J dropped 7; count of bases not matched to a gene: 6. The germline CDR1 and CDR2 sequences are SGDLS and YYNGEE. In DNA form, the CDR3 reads TGTGCCAGCAGCATTCACAGGGGGGACGGGGAGCTGTTTTTT. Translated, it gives CASSIHRGDGELFF.

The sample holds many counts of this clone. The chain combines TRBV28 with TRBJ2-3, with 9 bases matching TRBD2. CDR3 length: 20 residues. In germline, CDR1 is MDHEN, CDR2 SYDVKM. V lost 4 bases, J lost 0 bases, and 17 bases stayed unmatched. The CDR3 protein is CASSSSSGVAWASSTDTQYF. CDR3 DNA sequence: TGTGCCAGCAGTTCTTCTAGCGGGGTCGCTTGGGCCTCTAGCACAGATACGCAGTATTTT.

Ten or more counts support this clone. The CDR3 DNA sequence: TGTGCCACCAGTGAGACGGGGGGTGCCGGGGAGCTGTTTTTT. This sequence encodes CATSETGGAGELFF. This chain uses TRBV24-1 with TRBJ2-2; TRBD2 aligns across 7 bases. CDR1 is KGHDR, CDR2 SFDVKD, per germline. The V segment lost 4 bases and the J segment 6 bases; nucleotides outside the gene matches: 4. The length of the CDR3 is 14 residues.